The 18 T cell receptor beta chains given below trace back to one sample, sequenced in a study of blood T cell repertoires in COVID-19. Produced via immunoSEQ multiplex PCR; TCRdb's table is partial and in-frame only. The sample contains around 180,000 clones, 85% to 90% of which appear only once. Source material: peripheral blood. These receptors were obtained from a person aged 65 to 79 with COVID-19, enrolled during active disease.

The chain couples TRBV28 to TRBJ1-1; D is undetermined. This CDR3 contains 12 residues. The ends were cut back, 3 bases at V and 0 bases at J, with 2 bases in the middle. Germline V gives CDR1 MDHEN, CDR2 SYDVKM. The CDR3 here is CASSFMNTEAFF. In DNA, the CDR3 is TGTGCCAGCAGTTTTATGAACACTGAAGCTTTCTTT. The whole variable domain, filled in from reference TRBV28 and TRBJ1-1, reads DVKVTQSSRYLVKRTGEKVFLECVQDMDHENMFWYRQDPGLGLRLIYFSYDVKMKEKGDIPEGYSVSREKKERFSLILESASTNQTSMYLCASSFMNTEAFFGQGTRLTVV.

The count of this clone is one. The chain couples TRBV19 to TRBJ2-7, with TRBD2 as a possible D gene (5 bases). The CDR3 is 13 amino acids. Germline V gene data show CDR1 as LNHDA and CDR2 as SQIVND (reference sequence). V was shortened by 5 bases and J by 6 bases, with 14 bases between the two germline ends. CDR3 residues: CASSPSAGGEQYF. As DNA, the CDR3 is TGTGCCAGTAGTCCATCGGCGGGCGGCGAGCAGTACTTC.

CDR3 region: CASSLGVIPTSPKETQYF. The CDR3 region has the DNA TGTGCCAGCAGCTTAGGAGTTATTCCGACTAGCCCCAAGGAGACCCAGTACTTC. This chain connects TRBV7-9 to TRBJ2-5; 7 bases are a match to TRBD2. This CDR3 has 18 amino acids. From germline, CDR1 is SEHNR and CDR2 FQNEAQ (reference sequence). Germline trimming cut 1 base from V and 5 bases from J; bases unmatched to any gene: 16.

This clone has a single count. This chain uses TRBV25-1 with TRBJ2-1; possibly TRBD1 for D (6 bases). Between the trimmed V and J ends, which lost 4 bases and 8 bases, there was a span of 21 bases. This CDR3 contains 16 residues. Germline V gene sequence: CDR1 MGHDK, CDR2 SYGVNS. For the CDR3, the DNA is TGTGCCAGCAGTGGCTTTTATAGGGGGAGAAGCGATGAGCAGTTCTTC. It is translated as CASSGFYRGRSDEQFF.

The V call is TRBV4-3, the J call TRBJ1-6; 7 bases line up with TRBD1. Looked up from germline, CDR1 is LGHNA and CDR2 is YSLEER. V lost 1 base and J lost 8; bases outside the gene matches: 5. The CDR3 covers 15 residues. CDR3 protein: CASSQVAQGDSPLHF. The CDR3 region has the DNA TGCGCCAGCAGCCAAGTTGCCCAGGGGGATTCACCCCTCCACTTT.

The chain couples TRBV5-6 to TRBJ2-7; D gene ambiguous. Trimming removed 4 bases from V and 2 bases from J, with 10 bases in between. CDR3 length: 13 amino acids. Germline assignment: CDR1 SGHDT and CDR2 YYEEEE. CDR3 DNA sequence: TGTGCCAGCAGCATTGGTCTAACCTACGAGCAGTACTTC. It specifies CASSIGLTYEQYF.

V and J are TRBV21-1 and TRBJ2-7; TRBD2 is the table's D call, not checked against the DNA. TRBV21-1 is described as a pseudogene. The CDR3 loop spans 16 amino acids. DNA of the CDR3: TGTGCCAGCAGCGACGAGTTGGGAGAGTTCTCCTACGAGCAGTACTTC. It codes for CASSDELGEFSYEQYF.

The V and J genes are TRBV7-9 and TRBJ2-2; TRBD1 might be the D (6 bases). V was cut by 1 base and J by 4 bases, with 10 bases left in between. Germline lookup yields CDR1 SEHNR and CDR2 FQNEAQ (reference sequence). CDR3 length: 15 amino acids. This CDR3 reads CASSLDLQGTGELFF. In DNA form, the CDR3 reads TGTGCCAGCAGCTTAGATTTACAGGGCACCGGGGAGCTGTTTTTT.

CDR3 amino acids: CASSEGLAGDGELFF. DNA for the CDR3: TGCGCCAGCAGTGAGGGACTAGCGGGGGACGGGGAGCTGTTTTTT. The chain employs TRBV4-3 and TRBJ2-2; 14 bases agree with TRBD2. V gave up 6 bases and J gave up 7 bases; unmatched junction bases: 4. CDR3 length: 15 residues. Germline CDR1 and CDR2: LGHNA and YSLEER.

The chain recombines TRBV4-1 with TRBJ1-1; a weak D match, TRBD1 (6 bases). The CDR3 contains 16 residues. Trimming removed 4 bases at V and 2 bases at J, with 17 bases between. CDR1 is MGHRA, CDR2 YSYEKL, per germline. The CDR3 reads CASSPLGRGDNTEAFF. The DNA for the CDR3 is TGCGCCAGCAGCCCCTTGGGCAGGGGAGATAACACTGAAGCTTTCTTT.

CDR3 in amino acids: CASGQGSGEQYF. The DNA for the CDR3 is TGTGCCAGCGGACAGGGGTCTGGGGAGCAGTACTTC. The gene calls are TRBV28 and TRBJ2-7, with TRBD1 matching 9 bases. Germline trimming cut 8 bases from V and 7 bases from J; bases unmatched to any gene: 6. Germline V gives CDR1 MDHEN, CDR2 SYDVKM. This CDR3 has 12 residues.

The chain combines TRBV28 with TRBJ1-5; 7 positions agree with TRBD1. Trimming cost V 6 bases and J 3 bases; bases outside gene matches: 5. In germline, CDR1 is MDHEN, CDR2 SYDVKM. The CDR3 sequence is 14 residues long. The CDR3 loop reads CASRVGGYNQPQHF. Here the CDR3 DNA reads TGTGCCAGCAGAGTAGGGGGCTACAATCAGCCCCAGCATTTT.

The chain recombines TRBV6-1 with TRBJ1-2; 7 bases are a match to TRBD1. CDR3 length: 16 residues. V shed 1 base, J shed 8 bases, and the junction held 13 bases outside the gene matches. The germline gives CDR1 MNHNS, CDR2 SASEGT. The CDR3 here is CASSEGTGSLNNGYTF. CDR3 nucleotides: TGTGCCAGCAGTGAAGGGACAGGAAGCCTAAATAACGGCTACACCTTC.

This chain joins TRBV5-6 and TRBJ2-5; a weak D match, TRBD1 (5 bases). Trimming removed 4 bases at V and 1 base at J, with 8 bases between. The germline CDR1 and CDR2 sequences are SGHDT and YYEEEE. The length of the CDR3 is 13 residues. CDR3 sequence: CASSGDSQETQYF. CDR3 in DNA: TGTGCCAGCAGCGGCGACAGCCAAGAGACCCAGTACTTC.

Only one count was recorded for this clone. This chain links TRBV18 with TRBJ1-1; 8 bases fit TRBD1. Germline V lookup: CDR1 KGHSH, CDR2 LQKENI. V trimming: 8 bases; J trimming: 4 bases; junction bases outside the gene matches: 6. This CDR3 region has 13 residues. The CDR3 reads CASGDRGGTEAFF. The CDR3 DNA is TGTGCCAGCGGTGACAGGGGAGGCACTGAAGCTTTCTTT.

The chain couples TRBV19 to TRBJ1-5; 8 bases are a match to TRBD1. CDR1 LNHDA and CDR2 SQIVND come from the germline V gene (reference sequence). V lost 6 bases, J lost 7 bases, and 11 bases stayed unmatched. This CDR3 is built from 15 residues. The CDR3 sequence: CASRNLDRVEQPQHF. CDR3 nucleotide sequence: TGTGCCAGTAGGAACCTGGACAGGGTCGAACAGCCCCAGCATTTT. The full variable domain, rest sourced from reference TRBV19 and TRBJ1-5, is DGGITQSPKYLFRKEGQNVTLSCEQNLNHDAMYWYRQDPGQGLRLIYYSQIVNDFQKGDIAEGYSVSREKKESFPLTVTSAQKNPTAFYLCASRNLDRVEQPQHFGDGTRLSIL.

The rearrangement links TRBV5-1 to TRBJ1-6; no reliable D call. V lost 0 bases to trimming and J lost 4 bases, with 8 bases between them. Germline values: CDR1 SGHRS, CDR2 YFSETQ. The length of the CDR3 is 15 residues. CDR3 sequence: CASSLGLQYNSPLHF. The CDR3 bases are TGCGCCAGCAGCTTGGGACTGCAGTATAATTCACCCCTCCACTTT. Together with reference TRBV5-1 and TRBJ1-6, the CDR3 gives the full variable domain: KAGVTQTPRYLIKTRGQQVTLSCSPISGHRSVSWYQQTPGQGLQFLFEYFSETQRNKGNFPGRFSGRQFSNSRSEMNVSTLELGDSALYLCASSLGLQYNSPLHFGNGTRLTVT.

The rearrangement links TRBV2 to TRBJ2-5; TRBD2 matches 12 bases. The V and J ends lost 6 bases and 0 bases, in that order; junction bases with no gene match: 11. CDR3 length: 18 amino acids. In germline, CDR1 is SNHLY, CDR2 FYNNEI. The CDR3 region is CASSDAQLAGGNQETQYF. The CDR3 DNA reads as TGTGCCAGCAGCGACGCCCAACTAGCGGGAGGTAACCAAGAGACCCAGTACTTC.